This T cell receptor beta chain came from a study of regulatory T cells in long-lasting Graves disease. Study as a whole: Those with persistent Graves' disease had received antithyroid drugs for over 5 years with positive TSH receptor antibodies.

This clonotype was recorded at least ten times. J was trimmed by 2 bases and V by 5 bases; bases with no gene match: 3. Per germline, CDR1 SQVTM and CDR2 ANQGSEA. The CDR3 contains 12 residues. Time point: persistent/refractory GD, antithyroid drugs over 5 years with positive TRAb. After RNA was extracted from PBMCs, the TCR library was made from it. The patients were drawn from one endocrinology department in Xi'an, China. To make TCR beta libraries, researchers used iRepertoire HTBI primers and Arm-PCR of CDR3 regions. TCRdb passed the multiplex PCR reads through MiXCR, listing each CDR3 protein once. Of fewer than 400,000 distinct CDR3 sequences in the sample, less than 25% are singletons; the top ten hold around 20%.

The clonotype was recovered from a female donor with Graves disease. The sample consisted of peripheral blood mononuclear cells (PBMCs), taken when the disease was refractory, from a patient treated with antithyroid drugs. The V call is TRBV29-1, the J call TRBJ2-7; 7 bases are shared with TRBD1. The CDR3 nucleotides are TGCAGCGTTCAGACAGGGCCCTACGAGCAGTACTTC. Its protein is CSVQTGPYEQYF.